This T cell receptor beta chain came from a study of blood T cell repertoires in COVID-19. The CDR3 runs to 17 residues. Study processing details: Estimated nucleated cell counts came from reference gene primer amplification. Method: immunoSEQ multiplex PCR; TCRdb's copy keeps in-frame clones and lacks some. The V and J calls and clone size come from that table; D and trimming were worked out from the DNA. Of 23,000 or so clones listed, 90% to 95% are singletons. This receptor was taken from a woman aged 50 to 60 with active COVID-19. The rearrangement uses TRBV21-1 and TRBJ2-1; TRBD1, the table's D call, was not compared with the DNA. TRBV21-1 is noted as a pseudogene. Sequencing used peripheral blood. The CDR3 region is CASSKGGQGSVENEQFF. In nucleotides, the CDR3 is TGTGCCAGCAGCAAAGGGGGACAGGGGTCGGTGGAGAATGAGCAGTTCTTC.